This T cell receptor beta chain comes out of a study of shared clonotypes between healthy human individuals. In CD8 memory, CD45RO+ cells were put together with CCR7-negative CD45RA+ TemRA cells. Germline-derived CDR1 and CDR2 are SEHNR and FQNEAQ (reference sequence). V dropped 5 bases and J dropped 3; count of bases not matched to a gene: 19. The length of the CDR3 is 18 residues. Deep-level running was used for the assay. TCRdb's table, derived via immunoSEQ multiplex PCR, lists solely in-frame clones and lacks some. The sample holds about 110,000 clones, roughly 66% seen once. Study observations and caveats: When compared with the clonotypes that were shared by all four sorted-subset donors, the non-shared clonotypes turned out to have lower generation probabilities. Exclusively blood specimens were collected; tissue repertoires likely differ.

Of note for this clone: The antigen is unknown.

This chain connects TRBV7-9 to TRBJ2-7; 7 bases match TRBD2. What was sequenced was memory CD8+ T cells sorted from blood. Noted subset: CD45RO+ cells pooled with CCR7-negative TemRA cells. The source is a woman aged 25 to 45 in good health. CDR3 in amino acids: CASSPLVASTSSLYEQYF. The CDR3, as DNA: TGTGCCAGCAGCCCTCTAGTGGCGTCGACTAGCAGCCTCTACGAGCAGTACTTC.